The TCR beta chain under discussion was sequenced for a study of shared clonotypes between healthy human individuals (TCRdb year 2020). With regard to the full study: The cohort comprised a couple of women and a few men aged 18 to 49 years. The study deeply sequenced blood TCR repertoires of about 5 healthy adults to estimate repertoire size and the extent of clonotype sharing between individuals. Per donor, three plates each were used for CD4 naive and CD4 memory, two for CD8 naive, and one for CD8 memory. Leukapheresis yielded between about 0.9 and 10 billion PBMCs per donor. Libraries were prepared and TCR repertoires were sequenced by different laboratories using diverse techniques, in order to increase sequencing depth and limit assay-specific biases. What the authors observed across the whole study: The small number of donors limited the genetic and exposure-history diversity represented. About 4.5% of naive CD4, roughly 3.6% of naive CD8, roughly 2.4% of memory CD4, and less than 0.45% of memory CD8 clonotypes were shared across four donors. Even with the large sequencing depth, rarefaction of the sorted-subset datasets indicated that sequencing was incomplete. Sampling was limited to blood, and TCR repertoires in tissue likely differ from TCR repertoires in blood. Pairwise subsampling indicated that sequencing depth was expected to affect the degree of clonotype sharing among donors. Naive subsets generally had larger estimated clonotype richness than memory subsets. Clonotypes shared by all four sorted-subset donors showed higher generation probabilities than non-shared clonotypes.

Using the deep immunoSEQ assay, multiplex PCR amplified TCR CDR3 regions from genomic DNA. Genomic DNA extracted from each cell subset was distributed evenly over all wells of several immunoSEQ 96-well plates, and each plate served as one replicate. For sorted subsets, each replicate PCR was loaded with roughly 0.2 ug genomic DNA, equivalent to about 30,000 T cell genomes. Purified libraries were measured with a Qubit 3.0 fluorometer, size-checked on a Bioanalyzer 2100, and measured again with the KAPA Library Quantification kit. Each immunoSEQ 96-well plate was sequenced on its own single-read 150-cycle Illumina NextSeq 550 flow cell. Per the original workflow: The immunoSEQ output contained only junctional sequences without quality scores, so filtering could not match that applied to full-length reads. To assign V/J genes and CDR3, sequences were annotated using PyIR, a Python wrapper for IgBLAST v1.9, with IMGT germline references. Reads were filtered out if the reads had weak V/J assignments (E-value above 1e-6), no CDR3, stop codons, out-of-frame junctions, or ambiguous translated residues. A V3J clonotype was defined by an identical inferred V gene, J gene, and CDR3 amino acid sequence. Percentage overlap between repertoires was calculated by dividing the number of shared unique clonotypes by the size of the smaller repertoire. Repertoire richness was assessed with RTK rarefaction, the Chao1 estimator, and Recon v2.1 estimates of unobserved clonotypes. Generation probabilities were computed with OLGA for all TCRbeta clonotypes obtained by the gDNA method from several donors. Drawn from immuneACCESS, this table holds only the in-frame rearrangements with V and J called that TCRdb kept. Clones are partly lost; checked studies trace under half to an unresolved V gene and leave the rest unexplained. V and J calls plus clone size are reproduced from that table; the DNA served to infer D and trimming. This sample has approximately 530,000 clones in its table, and 90% to 97% of those were observed once. The ten largest clones capture 0.06% of the sample.

The donors were healthy, HIV-negative adults who had no recently reported acute infections or vaccinations. Every donor was a Caucasian adult living in Nashville, Tennessee, USA. CD4+ T cells were enriched by magnetic negative selection, after which naive cells were positively selected on CD45RA and the negative fraction was taken as the memory subset. Blood was obtained by leukapheresis, after which PBMCs were separated by Ficoll-Histopaque density gradient centrifugation and cryopreserved in liquid nitrogen vapor phase. Purity and quantity of every magnetically sorted T cell population were checked by analytical flow cytometry. Genomic DNA was isolated from each sorted fraction and quantified by UV absorbance on a Nanodrop 2000c. Regarding this clone: No antigen is known for it. Qualities for individual bases were not recorded, and no much larger clone is one base off.

The sample taken for sequencing was naive CD4+ T cells sorted from blood. The sample's cell subset or site label, decoded: CD45RA+ positively selected. This clonotype was obtained from a woman aged 25-40 years in good health.

The DNA sequence is as follows: TGTGCCAGCAGTTACTCCCGGGACAGGGTAGATGGCTACACCTTC. Its protein product is CASSYSRDRVDGYTF. The chain was built from TRBV6-5 and TRBJ1-2; 9 bases in between match TRBD1. The germline V gene provides CDR1 MNHEY and CDR2 SVGAGI. Its CDR3 holds 15 amino acids, cysteine through phenylalanine. Here the CDR3 DNA is all that survives: 45 bases in frame from base 1. V has 0 bases trimmed and J has 6 bases trimmed; junction bases matching no gene number 5.